This TCR beta chain is drawn from a study of CD8 T cells in Susac syndrome. Looked up from germline, CDR1 is MNHNY and CDR2 is SVGAGI (reference sequence). This CDR3 is 14 amino acids long. V was trimmed by 6 bases and J by 5 bases, leaving 14 bases between them. Controls were healthy donors chosen to match patients in age and sex. Random hexamers were used to reverse transcribe the RNA input (0.5 to 1 ug). TCRdb passed the immunoSEQ multiplex PCR reads through MiXCR, listing each CDR3 protein once. The table has 180,000 or so distinct CDR3 sequences, approximately 95% seen once. Input material: CD4+ T cells from PBMCs. This TCR derives from a human donor in good health. The V call is TRBV6-6, the J call TRBJ1-5; D ambiguous. In nucleotides, the CDR3 is TGTGCCAGCAGATCCGCGGCAGGCGATCAGCCCCAGCATTTT. Translated: CASRSAAGDQPQHF.